This T cell receptor beta chain was recorded in a study of graft-versus-host responses after intestinal transplantation (dated by TCRdb to the early 2020s). Study-level background: Multivisceral, liver-intestinal, or isolated intestinal transplants were received by the recipients. A peak of at least 4% donor T cells among recipient peripheral blood mononuclear cells was the definition used for donor T cell macrochimerism. After intestinal transplantation, graft-versus-host and host-versus-graft alloreactive T cell clones were followed in the graft, circulation and bone marrow using bulk TCR-beta CDR3 sequencing. Alloreactive clones were identified by sequencing pre-transplant mixed lymphocyte reaction products and comparing them with unstimulated pre-transplant donor and recipient T cells. A cohort of roughly 25 intestinal transplant recipients, including one retransplant, was enrolled, and a few patients lacking pretransplant specimens were excluded. Rather than going through the commercial service, samples from three later patients were sequenced in-house on an Illumina MiSeq and processed with MiXCR. All recipients received anti-thymocyte globulin induction followed by maintenance tacrolimus and steroids for 3 to 4 years. Results and caveats for the whole study, not just this receptor: Early after transplant, declines in HvG clones were associated with peak levels of circulating GvH clones. In the allografts of patients with donor T cell macrochimerism, GvH to HvG T cell clonal ratios were high. GvH clones were detected in recipient bone marrow, and some of these GvH clones were observed earlier in ileal mucosa or blood, consistent with an intestinal mucosal origin. The conclusions were limited by the relatively low number and heterogeneity of the intestinal transplant patients.

The library was made by the immunoSEQ multiplex PCR assay. For most patients, genomic DNA was isolated with the Qiagen DNeasy Blood and Tissue Kit and shipped frozen to Adaptive Biotechnologies for TCR sequencing. High-throughput TCR-beta CDR3 sequencing of genomic DNA from most patients was performed by Adaptive Biotechnologies. The source study handled its data this way. Adaptive's ImmunoSEQ software was the source of the TCR sequencing data for about 17 patients, while three other patients were processed with MiXCR and VDJtools. To correct CD4 versus CD8 sorting errors, any sequence found in both subsets at a frequency ratio below 5:1 was removed. CDR3 nucleotide sequences shared between donor and recipient were removed because the origin of such sequences could not be assigned. To be classed as alloreactive, a clone needed at least 2-fold expansion over unstimulated cells and a minimum CFSE-low frequency of 0.002% (template counts) or 0.001% (read counts). Clones were considered mappable if detected in sequenced pre-transplant spleen, lymph node, or MLR CFSE-low populations of the donor or recipient. Cumulative frequency of alloreactive clones was calculated as a percentage of all sequences weighted by copy number. This immuneACCESS table, as held by TCRdb, lists in-frame sequences with V and J called but not all clones. Of the missing ones, under half trace to an unresolved V gene in checked studies; the others have no known cause. The DNA gave D and trimming, while V, J and clone size come from that table. Here the sample has 15,000 to 20,000 clones; roughly 33% occur a single time. Together, the top ten hold 2% to 2.5% of the sample.

The sample's time point label is to be understood as: cells obtained before transplantation from donor or recipient. Mixed lymphocyte reactions plated about 200,000 CFSE-labeled pre-transplant responders with about 200,000 irradiated violet-dye-labeled stimulators and were cultured for about 6 days. After the mixed lymphocyte reaction, proliferating CD3+CD4+CFSE-low and CD3+CD8+CFSE-low responder cells were FACS-sorted on a BD Influx sorter. This clone is labeled medium-sized (0.01 to 0.1%). Within one base of it there is no much larger clone, and no base qualities were kept. For CDR1 and CDR2, the germline V gene (reference sequence) lists LNHDA and SQIVND. Counted from cysteine to phenylalanine, this CDR3 has 15 amino acids. CDR3 DNA is the only sequence kept; it has 45 bases, read in frame from the first base. V loses 5 bases of germline sequence and J loses 0 bases, and the interval between the two ends is 11 bases.

Recombination connected TRBV19 to TRBJ1-3; the D gene cannot be resolved reliably. The clonotype originates from a human patient who was an organ donor for intestinal transplantation. Sequencing used alloreactive CD4+ T cells from a mixed lymphocyte reaction culture, obtained before transplantation. The cell subset or site label for this specimen denotes: CFSE-low proliferating T cells sorted from approximately 6-day pre-transplant mixed lymphocyte reaction (GvH or HvG direction). The CDR3 region: CASSPQVPSGNTIYF. The DNA reads TGTGCCAGTAGTCCGCAGGTCCCCTCTGGAAACACCATATATTTT.